The clone carrying this TCR beta chain has only one observation. Original handling: Reference gene primer amplification gave estimated nucleated cell counts. Sequencing was performed with immunoSEQ multiplex PCR; in TCRdb, only in-frame clones are kept and a portion is missing. V and J calls and clone size are as listed in that table; D and trimming were resolved from the DNA. The profile covers about 64,000 clones, with 80% to 95% appearing a single time and around 10% taken by the ten largest. Unmatched junction bases numbered 1, after V lost 3 bases and J lost 0 bases. Germline CDR1 reads SEHNR; CDR2 reads FQNEAQ (reference sequence). This CDR3 comprises 14 residues. These data originate in a study of blood T cell repertoires in COVID-19. For the study at large: From the United States, Italy and Spain came samples of acute and convalescent COVID-19. T cells, B-cell-depleted T cells, or PBMCs supplied cDNA or gDNA.

The sequenced sample consisted of peripheral blood. The chain is built from TRBV7-9 and TRBJ2-5; the match to TRBD2 covers 7 bases. The clonotype comes from a woman of 80 years or more with active COVID-19. The CDR3 sequence: CASSLGLNQETQYF. DNA for the CDR3: TGTGCCAGCAGCTTGGGACTAAACCAAGAGACCCAGTACTTC.